This T cell receptor beta chain appears in the sequencing data of a study of identical twins. The CDR3 length is 14 residues. CDR1 SGDLS and CDR2 YYNGEE come from the germline V gene. Trimming left V 4 bases short and J 2 bases short, with 9 bases between. Among all donors, each was a healthy Caucasian. Study results and limitations: Models underestimated out-of-frame TCR alpha sharing in monozygotic twins. The abundant beta clonotypes from cord blood had fewer insertions, and memory repertoires had none of this. The same donors were not followed; conclusions instead depended on cross-sectional statistical analysis.

This clonotype appeared a few times. The antigen remains unidentified. TCRdb re-called the 5' RACE reads through MiXCR, storing one row per CDR3 protein. The sample consists of 510,000 or so distinct CDR3 sequences, about 15% of them appearing once. This sample was also put to use in a study of yellow fever vaccine responses in identical twins.

The source material was CD4+ T cells sorted from blood. The receptor was derived from a young woman in good health. The J gene is TRBJ2-2, the V gene TRBV9; no clear D. The CDR3 loop is CASSTPSNTGELFF. In DNA, the CDR3 is TGTGCCAGCAGCACCCCAAGTAACACCGGGGAGCTGTTTTTT.